This T cell receptor beta chain was retrieved from a study of metastatic and nonmetastatic thyroid tumors. Overall study context: The study looked at repertoires side by side in blood and in tumor or nodule tissue from malignant and benign thyroid patients. General study findings and limits: Reportedly, malignant thyroid tumors had significantly higher TCR beta diversity than benign nodules, in blood and tumor.

Of note for this clone: Its antigen remains unknown.

TCRdb re-analyzed the PCR reads through MiXCR. The profile shows roughly 90,000 clones, 14% to 15% of them singletons. CDR3 length equals 16 residues. Per the germline V gene, CDR1 is MNHEY and CDR2 is SMNVEV (reference sequence). With V trimmed by 0 bases and J by 0 bases, 2 bases remained unmatched. Nobody among the patients had been given any treatment before thyroid surgery. The chain has TRBV27 and TRBJ2-1; 7 nucleotides line up with TRBD2. Sequenced input: blood. The receptor's source is a female donor with papillary thyroid cancer or a benign thyroid nodule (not recorded which). Some clones in this sample may be carry-over from other donors' samples. CDR3 DNA: TGTGCCAGCAGTTTATCGGGCGGGAGCTCCTACAATGAGCAGTTCTTC. This gives the protein CASSLSGGSSYNEQFF.